This TCR beta chain derives from a study of shared clonotypes between healthy human individuals (dated by TCRdb to the early 2020s). Regarding the complete study: A few men and a couple of women, aged 18 to 49 years, made up the cohort. Per donor, three plates each were used for CD4 naive and CD4 memory, two for CD8 naive, and one for CD8 memory. The study deeply sequenced blood TCR repertoires of five healthy adults to estimate repertoire size and the extent of clonotype sharing between individuals. Different laboratories and diverse techniques were used to prepare libraries and sequence TCR repertoires, to increase sequencing depth and limit assay-specific biases. Each donor's leukapheresis produced roughly between roughly 0.85 and 9 billion PBMCs. Overall study results and their limits: Even with the large sequencing depth, rarefaction of the sorted-subset datasets indicated that sequencing was incomplete. Higher generation probabilities were observed for clonotypes shared by all four sorted-subset donors than for non-shared clonotypes. Because the study included only a small number of donors, the genetic and exposure-history diversity represented was limited. Across a few donors, about 5% of naive CD4, roughly 3.8% of naive CD8, 2% to 2.5% of memory CD4, and approximately 0.4% of memory CD8 clonotypes were shared. Sampling was restricted to blood, and TCR repertoires in tissue are likely to differ from TCR repertoires in blood. Larger estimated clonotype richness was generally found for naive subsets than for memory subsets. Pairwise subsampling led to the expectation that sequencing depth would affect the degree of clonotype sharing among donors.

Remarks on this clone: Its binding antigen is unknown. Per-base qualities were not stored, and no clone one base away is much larger.

CDR1 is given as MNHEY and CDR2 as SVGAGI, both from the germline V gene. Reading from cysteine to phenylalanine, the CDR3 counts 13 amino acids. The kept DNA is CDR3 alone, 39 bases in frame from the first base. V and J are truncated by 2 bases and 6 bases respectively, leaving an intervening sequence of 8 bases. CD8 naive samples consisted of CD45RO-negative cells that were positively selected for CCR7, yielding a CD45RA+CCR7+ population without TemRA cells. Healthy HIV-negative adults with no recently reported acute infections or vaccinations were included as donors. All donors were Caucasian adults living in Nashville, Tennessee, USA. After blood collection by leukapheresis, PBMCs were isolated using Ficoll-Histopaque density gradient centrifugation and then cryopreserved in the vapor phase of liquid nitrogen. Purity and quantity of every magnetically sorted T cell population were checked by analytical flow cytometry. From each sorted fraction, genomic DNA was isolated and quantified by UV absorbance on a Nanodrop 2000c.

TCR CDR3 regions were amplified from genomic DNA by multiplex PCR using the deep immunoSEQ assay. Extracted genomic DNA from each cell subset was spread evenly across all wells of several immunoSEQ 96-well plates, with each plate serving as a replicate. For sorted subsets, approximately 190 ng of genomic DNA, equivalent to some 30,000 T cell genomes, went into each replicate PCR. Purified libraries were quantified with a Qubit 3.0 fluorometer, sized on a Bioanalyzer 2100, and re-quantified with the KAPA Library Quantification kit. Every immunoSEQ 96-well plate was sequenced on a dedicated single-read 150-cycle Illumina NextSeq 550 flow cell. On the authors' methods: Because the immunoSEQ output included only junctional sequences and no quality scores, the filtering could not be the same as the filtering used for full-length reads. To assign V/J genes and CDR3, sequences were annotated using PyIR, a Python wrapper for IgBLAST v1.9, with IMGT germline references. Reads were removed for weak V/J assignments (E-value above 1e-6), missing CDR3, stop codons, out-of-frame junctions, or ambiguous translated residues. V3J clonotypes were defined as sequences sharing the same inferred V gene, J gene, and CDR3 amino acid sequence. To compute the percentage overlap between repertoires, the number of shared unique clonotypes was divided by the size of the smaller repertoire. Richness of each repertoire was evaluated using RTK rarefaction, the Chao1 estimator, and Recon v2.1 estimates of unobserved clonotypes. Generation probabilities for all TCRbeta clonotypes obtained by the gDNA method from a few donors were computed using OLGA. TCRdb mirrors the immuneACCESS table, restricted to in-frame sequences. Some clones are absent from its copies; in checked studies, under half trace to an unresolved V gene, and the reason for the others is unknown. Clone size and the V and J calls come from that table; the DNA yielded D and trimming. In all, the sample holds hundreds of thousands of clones, and approximately 96% of those were seen once. About 0.11% of the sample goes to the ten largest clones.

The sequence is built from TRBV6-5 and TRBJ1-5; the D gene assignment is ambiguous. The sequence came from a woman in her thirties in good health. The specimen sequenced was naive CD8+ T cells sorted from blood. The cell subset or site label corresponds to: CD45RA+CCR7+. The DNA sequence is as follows: TGTGCCAGCAGTTACAGCAATAGTCAGCCCCAGCATTTT. Translated, it reads CASSYSNSQPQHF.